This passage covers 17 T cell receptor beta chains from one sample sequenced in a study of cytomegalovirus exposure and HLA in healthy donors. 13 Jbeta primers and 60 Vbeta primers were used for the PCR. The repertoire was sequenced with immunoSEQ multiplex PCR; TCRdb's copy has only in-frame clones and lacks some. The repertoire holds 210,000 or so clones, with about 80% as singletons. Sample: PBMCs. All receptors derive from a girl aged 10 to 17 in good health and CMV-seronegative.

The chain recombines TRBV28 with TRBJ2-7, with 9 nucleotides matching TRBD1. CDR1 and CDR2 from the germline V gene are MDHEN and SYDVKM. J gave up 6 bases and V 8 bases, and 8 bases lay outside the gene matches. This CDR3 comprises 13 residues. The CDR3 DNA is TGTGCCAGCCACCGGGACAGGGTCTCCGAGCAGTACTTC. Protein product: CASHRDRVSEQYF.

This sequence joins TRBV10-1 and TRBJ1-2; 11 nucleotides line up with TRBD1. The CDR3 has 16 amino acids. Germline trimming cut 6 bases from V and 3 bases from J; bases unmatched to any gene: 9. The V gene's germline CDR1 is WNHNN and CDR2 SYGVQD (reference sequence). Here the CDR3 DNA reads TGCGCCAGCAGCGGGACAGGGGGACTTCTTGACTATGGCTACACCTTC. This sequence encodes CASSGTGGLLDYGYTF.

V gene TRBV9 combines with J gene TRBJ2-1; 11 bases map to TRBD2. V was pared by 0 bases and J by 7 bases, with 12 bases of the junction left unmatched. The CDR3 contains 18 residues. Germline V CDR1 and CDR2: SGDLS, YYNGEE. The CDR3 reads CASSVGASSGRLENEQFF. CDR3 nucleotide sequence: TGTGCCAGCAGCGTAGGGGCTTCTAGCGGGAGGTTGGAGAATGAGCAGTTCTTC.

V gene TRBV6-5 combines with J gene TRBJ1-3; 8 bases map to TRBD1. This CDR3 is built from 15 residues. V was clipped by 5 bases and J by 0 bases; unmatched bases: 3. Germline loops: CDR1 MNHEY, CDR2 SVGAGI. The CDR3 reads CASSGDRYSGNTIYF. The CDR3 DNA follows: TGTGCCAGCAGTGGGGACAGGTACTCTGGAAACACCATATATTTT.

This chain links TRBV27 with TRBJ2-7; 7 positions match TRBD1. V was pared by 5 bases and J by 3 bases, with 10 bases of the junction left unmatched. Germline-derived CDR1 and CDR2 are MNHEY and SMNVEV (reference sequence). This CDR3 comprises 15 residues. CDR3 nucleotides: TGTGCCAGCAGTAACTACAGGGGAAGGGTCTACGAGCAGTACTTC. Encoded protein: CASSNYRGRVYEQYF.

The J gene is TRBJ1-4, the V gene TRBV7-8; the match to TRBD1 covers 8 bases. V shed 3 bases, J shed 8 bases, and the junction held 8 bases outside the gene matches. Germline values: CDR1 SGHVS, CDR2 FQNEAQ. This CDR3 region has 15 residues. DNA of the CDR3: TGTGCCAGCAGCTTGGGGACAGGTTTTAAAGAAAAACTGTTTTTT. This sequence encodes CASSLGTGFKEKLFF.

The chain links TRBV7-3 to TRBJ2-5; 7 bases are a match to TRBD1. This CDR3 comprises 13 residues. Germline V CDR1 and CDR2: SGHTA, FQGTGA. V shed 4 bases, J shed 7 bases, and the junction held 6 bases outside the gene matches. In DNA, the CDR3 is TGTGCCAGCAGCTCGGACAGGAGAGGGACCCAGTACTTC. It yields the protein CASSSDRRGTQYF.

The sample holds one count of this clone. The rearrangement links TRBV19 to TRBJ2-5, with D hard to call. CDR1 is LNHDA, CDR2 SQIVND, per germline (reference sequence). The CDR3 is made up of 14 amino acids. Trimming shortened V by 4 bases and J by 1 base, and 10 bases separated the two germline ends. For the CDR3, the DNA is TGTGCCAGTAGTACCTCGTCGGGCCAAGAGACCCAGTACTTC. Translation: CASSTSSGQETQYF. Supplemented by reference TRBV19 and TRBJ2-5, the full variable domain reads DGGITQSPKYLFRKEGQNVTLSCEQNLNHDAMYWYRQDPGQGLRLIYYSQIVNDFQKGDIAEGYSVSREKKESFPLTVTSAQKNPTAFYLCASSTSSGQETQYFGPGTRLLVL.

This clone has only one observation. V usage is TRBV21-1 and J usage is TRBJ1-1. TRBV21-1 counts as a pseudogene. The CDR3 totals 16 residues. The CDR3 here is CASSKEGLREDTEAFF. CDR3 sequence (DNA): TGTGCCAGCAGCAAAGAGGGGTTGAGGGAGGACACTGAAGCTTTCTTT.

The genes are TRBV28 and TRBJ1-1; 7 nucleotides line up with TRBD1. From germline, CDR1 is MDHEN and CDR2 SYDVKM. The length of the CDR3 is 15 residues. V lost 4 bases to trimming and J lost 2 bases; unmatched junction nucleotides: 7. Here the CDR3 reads CASSYIYRGNTEAFF. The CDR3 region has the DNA TGTGCCAGCAGTTACATTTACAGGGGTAACACTGAAGCTTTCTTT. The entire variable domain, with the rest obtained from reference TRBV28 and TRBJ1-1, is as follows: DVKVTQSSRYLVKRTGEKVFLECVQDMDHENMFWYRQDPGLGLRLIYFSYDVKMKEKGDIPEGYSVSREKKERFSLILESASTNQTSMYLCASSYIYRGNTEAFFGQGTRLTVV.

Written as DNA, the CDR3 is TGTGCCAGCAGTAGATTAGCGGGAGGTGGGGAGACCCAGTACTTC. The encoded protein is CASSRLAGGGETQYF. This rearrangement joins TRBV7-9 to TRBJ2-5; TRBD2 matches 10 bases. The CDR3 extends over 15 amino acids. Germline CDR1 and CDR2: SEHNR and FQNEAQ (reference sequence). The ends lost 6 bases at V and 5 bases at J; junction bases unmatched: 9.

CDR3 amino acids: CASSITTDSNTEAFF. The CDR3 coding sequence is TGTGCCAGCAGCATAACGACGGACAGTAACACTGAAGCTTTCTTT. The V and J genes are TRBV11-2 and TRBJ1-1, with a possible D match to TRBD1 (6 bases). The germline V and J ends were trimmed by 5 bases and 2 bases, with 15 bases remaining between them. CDR3 length equals 15 residues. Per germline, CDR1 SGHAT and CDR2 FQNNGV.

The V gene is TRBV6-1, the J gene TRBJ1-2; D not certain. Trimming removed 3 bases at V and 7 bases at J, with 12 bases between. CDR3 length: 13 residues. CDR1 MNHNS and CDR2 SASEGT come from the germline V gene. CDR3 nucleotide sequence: TGTGCCAGCAGTGAGGTGATTACCGGTGGCTACACCTTC. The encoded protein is CASSEVITGGYTF.

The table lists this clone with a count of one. CDR3 sequence: CASSLVAGVSTDTQYF. CDR3 coding DNA: TGTGCCAGCAGTTTAGTCGCGGGAGTCAGCACAGATACGCAGTATTTT. The chain carries TRBV28 and TRBJ2-3; TRBD2 matches 7 bases. The CDR3 has 16 residues. Germline V lookup: CDR1 MDHEN, CDR2 SYDVKM. The V and J ends lost 2 bases and 0 bases, in that order; junction bases with no gene match: 5.

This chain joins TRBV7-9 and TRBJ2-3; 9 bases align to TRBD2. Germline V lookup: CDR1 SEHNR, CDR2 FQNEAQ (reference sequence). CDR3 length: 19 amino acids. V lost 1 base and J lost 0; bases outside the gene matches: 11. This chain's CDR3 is CASSLESASGVASTDTQYF. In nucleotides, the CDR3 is TGTGCCAGCAGCTTAGAGTCGGCTAGCGGGGTTGCTAGCACAGATACGCAGTATTTT.

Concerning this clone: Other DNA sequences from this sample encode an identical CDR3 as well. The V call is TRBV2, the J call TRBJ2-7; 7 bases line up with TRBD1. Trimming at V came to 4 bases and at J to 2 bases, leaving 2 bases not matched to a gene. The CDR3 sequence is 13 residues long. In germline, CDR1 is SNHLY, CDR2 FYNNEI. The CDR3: CASSGTGAYEQYF. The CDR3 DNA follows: TGTGCCAGCAGTGGGACAGGAGCCTACGAGCAGTACTTC.

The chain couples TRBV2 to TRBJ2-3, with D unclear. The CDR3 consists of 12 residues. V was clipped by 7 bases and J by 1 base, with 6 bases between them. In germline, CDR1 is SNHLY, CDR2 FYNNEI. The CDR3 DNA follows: TGTGCCAGCACCGTCCGCACAGATACGCAGTATTTT. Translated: CASTVRTDTQYF.